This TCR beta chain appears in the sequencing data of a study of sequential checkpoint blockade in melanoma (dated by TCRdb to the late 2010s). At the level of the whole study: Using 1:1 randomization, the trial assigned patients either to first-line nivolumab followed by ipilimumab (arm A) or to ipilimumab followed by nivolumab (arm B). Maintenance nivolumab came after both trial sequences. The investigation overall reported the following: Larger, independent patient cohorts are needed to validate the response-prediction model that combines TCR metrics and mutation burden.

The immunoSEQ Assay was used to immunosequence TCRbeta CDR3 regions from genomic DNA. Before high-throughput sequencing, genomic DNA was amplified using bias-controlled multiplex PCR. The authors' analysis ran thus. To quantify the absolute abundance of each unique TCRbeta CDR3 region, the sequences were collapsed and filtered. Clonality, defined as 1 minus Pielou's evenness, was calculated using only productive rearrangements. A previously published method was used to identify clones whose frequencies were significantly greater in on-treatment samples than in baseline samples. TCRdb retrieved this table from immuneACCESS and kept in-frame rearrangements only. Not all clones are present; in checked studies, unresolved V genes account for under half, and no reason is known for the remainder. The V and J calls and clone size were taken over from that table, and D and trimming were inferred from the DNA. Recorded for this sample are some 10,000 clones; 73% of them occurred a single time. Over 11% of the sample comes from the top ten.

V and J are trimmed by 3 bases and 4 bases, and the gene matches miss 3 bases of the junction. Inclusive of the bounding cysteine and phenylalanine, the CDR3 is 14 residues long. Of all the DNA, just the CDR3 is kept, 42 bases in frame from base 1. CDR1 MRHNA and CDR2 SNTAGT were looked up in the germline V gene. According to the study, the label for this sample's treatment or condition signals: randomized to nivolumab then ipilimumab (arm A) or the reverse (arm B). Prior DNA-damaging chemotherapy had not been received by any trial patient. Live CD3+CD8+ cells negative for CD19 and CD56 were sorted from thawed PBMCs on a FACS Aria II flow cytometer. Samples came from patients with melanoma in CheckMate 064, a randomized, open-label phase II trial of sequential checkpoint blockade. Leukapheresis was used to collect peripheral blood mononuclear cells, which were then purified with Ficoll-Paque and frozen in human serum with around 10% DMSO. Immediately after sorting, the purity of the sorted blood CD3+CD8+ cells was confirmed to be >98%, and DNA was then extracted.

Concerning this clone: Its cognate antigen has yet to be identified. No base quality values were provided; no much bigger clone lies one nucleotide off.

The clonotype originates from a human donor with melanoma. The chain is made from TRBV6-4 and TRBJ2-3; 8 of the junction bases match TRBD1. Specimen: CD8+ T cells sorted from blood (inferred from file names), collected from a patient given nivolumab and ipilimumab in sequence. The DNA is TGTGCCAGCAGTGAGTCAGGGGGCCCAGATACGCAGTATTTT. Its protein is CASSESGGPDTQYF.